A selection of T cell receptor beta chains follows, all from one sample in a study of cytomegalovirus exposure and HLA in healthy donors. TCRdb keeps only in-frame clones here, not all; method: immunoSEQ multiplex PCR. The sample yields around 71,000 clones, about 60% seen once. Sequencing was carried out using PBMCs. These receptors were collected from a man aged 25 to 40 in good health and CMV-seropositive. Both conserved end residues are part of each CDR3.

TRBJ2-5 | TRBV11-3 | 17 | CASSLPFRYRGKETQYF
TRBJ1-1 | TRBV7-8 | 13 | CASSLGRVTEAFF
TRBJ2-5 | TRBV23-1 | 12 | CASTDRVETQYF
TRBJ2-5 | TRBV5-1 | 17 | CASSLGATSGGQETQYF
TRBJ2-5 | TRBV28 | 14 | CASNAGTRGETQYF
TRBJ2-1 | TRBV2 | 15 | CASMFMSGGRNEQFF
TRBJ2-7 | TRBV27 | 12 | CASSPNPYEQYF
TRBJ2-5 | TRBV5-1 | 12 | CASRGEAETQYF
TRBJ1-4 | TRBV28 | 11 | CASSFSEKLFF
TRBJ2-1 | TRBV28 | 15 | CASSKSAGGYNEQFF
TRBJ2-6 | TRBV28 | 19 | CASSPHGGGGSRGANVLTF
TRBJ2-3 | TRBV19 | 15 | CASSIFPPGTDTQYF
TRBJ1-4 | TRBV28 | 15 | CASSLIGGTNEKLFF
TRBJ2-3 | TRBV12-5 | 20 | CASGLPPPPLAGGVTDTQYF
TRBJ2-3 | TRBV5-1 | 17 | CASSAKGANPSTDTQYF
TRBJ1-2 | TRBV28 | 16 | CASSLSSIQGTVGYTF
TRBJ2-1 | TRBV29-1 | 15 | CSVELGTYRGGEQFF
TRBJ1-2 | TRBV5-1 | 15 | CASSLEDGNRYGYTF
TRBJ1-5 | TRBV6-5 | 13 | CASSQVSNQPQHF
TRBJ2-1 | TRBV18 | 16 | CASSTMTGSSYNEQFF
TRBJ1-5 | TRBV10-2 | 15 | CASSLQGDTNQPQHF
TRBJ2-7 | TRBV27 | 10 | CATGSYEQYF
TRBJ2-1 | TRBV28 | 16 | CASSSTGTGVYNEQFF
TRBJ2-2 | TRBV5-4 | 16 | CASSPSGGRNTGELFF
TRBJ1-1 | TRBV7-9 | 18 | CASSSGQERGTLNTEAFF
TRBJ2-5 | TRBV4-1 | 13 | CASSQLTKVTQYF
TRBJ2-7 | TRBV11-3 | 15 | CASSLVAGGPYEQYF
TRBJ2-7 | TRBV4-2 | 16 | CASSPPGGGIPYEQYF
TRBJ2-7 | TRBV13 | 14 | CASSSDREGYEQYF
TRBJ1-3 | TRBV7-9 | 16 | CASSLAARGSGNTIYF
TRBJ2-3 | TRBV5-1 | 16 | CASSTDVGGASDTQYF
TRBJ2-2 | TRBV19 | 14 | CASRGGRVGGELFF
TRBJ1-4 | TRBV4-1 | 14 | CASSLGTEDEKLFF
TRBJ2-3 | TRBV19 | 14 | CASSLAGRRDTQYF
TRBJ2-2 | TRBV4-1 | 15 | CASSRQGDGTGELFF
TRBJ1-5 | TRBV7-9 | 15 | CASSSGTGGNQPQHF
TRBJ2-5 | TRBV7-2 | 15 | CASSLYPGQKETQYF
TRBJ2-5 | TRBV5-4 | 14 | CASSLMGAGETQYF
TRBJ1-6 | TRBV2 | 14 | CASRRGTANSPLHF
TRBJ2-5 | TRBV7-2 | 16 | CASSPTAGRVGETQYF
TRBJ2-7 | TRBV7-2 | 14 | CASSLYGRSAEQYF
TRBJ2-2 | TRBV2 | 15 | CASSGSSGRTGELFF
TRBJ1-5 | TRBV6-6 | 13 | CASNRFSNQPQHF
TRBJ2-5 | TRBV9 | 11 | CASSSEETQYF
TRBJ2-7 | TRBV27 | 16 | CASSYGRVLSSYEQYF